These 27 T cell receptor beta chains share one sample of origin, sequenced in a study of CD8+CD57+ T cells in acquired aplastic anemia. TCR beta VDJ and CDR3 were profiled, and genomic DNA was the template. MiXCR, run by TCRdb on the reads, gives a single entry per CDR3 protein. Among approximately 200,000 distinct CDR3 sequences listed, around three fifths were seen once. Input material: sorted CD4+, CD8+, or CD8+CD57+ T cells (not recorded which) from PBMCs. These receptor sequences come from a human donor with severe aplastic anemia or a healthy control (not recorded which).

In DNA form, the CDR3 reads TGTGCCAGCAGTTACTATGGGACAGGCAATCAGCCCCTCCACTTT. The encoded protein is CASSYYGTGNQPLHF. J is TRBJ1-6 and V is TRBV6-6; TRBD1 matches 8 bases. This CDR3 region has 15 residues. Per the germline V gene, CDR1 is MNHNY and CDR2 is SVGAGI (reference sequence). Losses at the gene ends were 1 base for V and 13 bases for J; bases not matched to a gene: 9.

This chain joins TRBV11-2 and TRBJ1-1; 8 bases match TRBD1. Germline assignment: CDR1 SGHAT and CDR2 FQNNGV. With V trimmed by 5 bases and J by 4 bases, 9 bases remained unmatched. The CDR3 loop spans 15 amino acids. The CDR3 DNA follows: TGTGCCAGCAGCCATGAACAGGGGGAAAGCACTGAAGCTTTCTTT. Translated: CASSHEQGESTEAFF.

The table lists this clonotype with a few counts. One base away lies a much larger clone, so this may be a sequencing read error. The rearrangement joins TRBV27 to TRBJ2-5, with no clear D. Germline values: CDR1 MNHEY, CDR2 SMNVEV (reference sequence). This CDR3 is 14 amino acids long. The ends were cut back, 3 bases at V and 5 bases at J, with 13 bases in the middle. CDR3 DNA: TGTGCCAGCAGTTTTCCTTCAGGAGAGGAGACCCAGTACTTC. Translated, it gives CASSFPSGEETQYF.

V is TRBV14 and J is TRBJ1-1; 8 positions match TRBD1. CDR1 SGHDN and CDR2 FVKESK come from the germline V gene. The CDR3 extends over 13 amino acids. Losses at the gene ends were 4 bases for V and 10 bases for J; bases not matched to a gene: 8. CDR3 sequence (DNA): TGTGCCAGCAGCCCTGGACAGGGAAGGGGAGCTTTCTTT. Its protein is CASSPGQGRGAFF.

The table lists this clonotype with many counts. V is TRBV2 and J is TRBJ1-4, with 8 bases aligning to TRBD1. Germline V lookup: CDR1 SNHLY, CDR2 FYNNEI. V lost 5 bases and J lost 4; bases outside the gene matches: 15. There are 18 residues in the CDR3. CDR3 nucleotide sequence: TGTGCCAGCAGTCGACCAGGGGGCGCTCAGGAAGATAATGAAAAACTGTTTTTT. Translation: CASSRPGGAQEDNEKLFF.

The chain carries TRBV5-1 and TRBJ2-6; a possible D gene is TRBD1 (6 bases). Trimming removed 3 bases from V and 4 bases from J, with 20 bases in between. Germline loops: CDR1 SGHRS, CDR2 YFSETQ. The CDR3 sequence is 18 residues long. The CDR3 DNA reads as TGCGCCAGCAGCTCTAAAGGGGACACAACGGCCGGGGCCAACGTCCTGACTTTC. Its protein is CASSSKGDTTAGANVLTF.

This clonotype has a count of ten or more. The chain uses TRBV6-4 and TRBJ2-7; D call uncertain. The germline gives CDR1 MRHNA, CDR2 SNTAGT. There are 12 residues in the CDR3. Trimming shortened V by 8 bases and J by 0 bases, and 8 bases separated the two germline ends. The CDR3 loop is CASPTYSYEQYF. In DNA form, the CDR3 reads TGTGCCAGCCCGACATACTCCTACGAGCAGTACTTC.

J is TRBJ1-1 and V is TRBV10-2; D is undetermined. The CDR3 consists of 14 residues. CDR1 WSHSY and CDR2 SAAADI come from the germline V gene. V was shortened by 6 bases and J by 0 bases, with 11 bases between the two germline ends. The CDR3 protein is CASRFLGMNTEAFF. CDR3 bases: TGCGCCAGCAGGTTCTTAGGGATGAACACTGAAGCTTTCTTT.

The J gene is TRBJ2-5, the V gene TRBV13, with TRBD1 matching 8 bases. The CDR3 contains 15 residues. CDR1 PRHDT and CDR2 FYEKMQ come from the germline V gene (reference sequence). The ends lost 1 base at V and 4 bases at J; junction bases unmatched: 5. As DNA, the CDR3 is TGTGCCAGCAGCTTAGAGGGCAGGGGGCTAGAGACCCAGTACTTC. It codes for CASSLEGRGLETQYF. The variable domain in full, with the rest retrieved from reference TRBV13 and TRBJ2-5, is AAGVIQSPRHLIKEKRETATLKCYPIPRHDTVYWYQQGPGQDPQFLISFYEKMQSDKGSIPDRFSAQQFSDYHSELNMSSLELGDSALYFCASSLEGRGLETQYFGPGTRLLVL.

This clonotype was counted between two and nine times. The chain has TRBV10-3 and TRBJ2-7, with 7 bases fitting TRBD2. The ends lost 3 bases at V and 3 bases at J; junction bases unmatched: 8. CDR1 ENHRY and CDR2 SYGVKD come from the germline V gene. The CDR3 consists of 15 residues. CDR3 DNA: TGTGCCATCAGTGATTTGTACCAGCGGGGCTACGAGCAGTACTTC. Its translation is CAISDLYQRGYEQYF.

The chain combines TRBV7-6 with TRBJ2-1, with D possibly being TRBD2 (5 bases). This CDR3 is 9 amino acids long. CDR1 and CDR2 (germline): SGHVS, FNYEAQ. The V gene lost 7 bases and the J gene lost 10 bases, with 5 bases spanning the gap. CDR3 in DNA: TGTGCCAGCACGGGGGAGCAGTTCTTC. As protein: CASTGEQFF.

V and J are TRBV7-3 and TRBJ2-3; D may be TRBD1 (8 bases). The V end was cut by 5 bases, the J end by 2 bases, with 14 bases between. This CDR3 contains 15 residues. Germline loops: CDR1 SGHTA, CDR2 FQGTGA. CDR3 sequence: CASSTGGGNTDTQYF. CDR3 bases: TGTGCCAGCAGCACAGGGGGGGGTAACACAGATACGCAGTATTTT. Combining the CDR3 with reference TRBV7-3 and TRBJ2-3 gives the whole variable domain GAGVSQTPSNKVTEKGKYVELRCDPISGHTALYWYRQSLGQGPEFLIYFQGTGAADDSGLPNDRFFAVRPEGSVSTLKIQRTERGDSAVYLCASSTGGGNTDTQYFGPGTRLTVL.

The chain joins TRBV19 to TRBJ1-5; a possible D gene is TRBD1 (5 bases). The V end was cut by 7 bases, the J end by 7 bases, with 26 bases between. The germline V gene has CDR1 LNHDA and CDR2 SQIVND (reference sequence). This CDR3 contains 17 residues. CDR3 sequence reads: CASTIGRQRRQRQPQHF. The DNA for the CDR3 is TGTGCCAGTACCATAGGAAGACAGCGCCGGCAGAGACAGCCCCAGCATTTT.

This sequence joins TRBV20-1 and TRBJ2-7; a possible D gene is TRBD2 (5 bases). Germline lookup yields CDR1 DFQATT and CDR2 SNEGSKA (reference sequence). Trimming removed 3 bases from V and 2 bases from J, with 11 bases in between. There are 13 residues in the CDR3. The CDR3 region has the DNA TGCAGTGCTAGTTACGGGAAAGCCTACGAGCAGTACTTC. Translated, it gives CSASYGKAYEQYF.

This clonotype was found a few times. The CDR3 loop reads CASTKDGTGLSYEQYF. CDR3 nucleotides: TGCGCCAGCACCAAAGACGGGACAGGGCTCTCCTACGAGCAGTACTTC. This chain connects TRBV5-1 to TRBJ2-7; 9 bases map to TRBD1. Trimming took 6 bases from V and 0 from J; bases not matched to a gene: 10. The CDR3 loop spans 16 amino acids. The germline CDR1 and CDR2 sequences are SGHRS and YFSETQ. Using reference TRBV5-1 and TRBJ2-7 for the parts outside the CDR3, the full variable domain is KAGVTQTPRYLIKTRGQQVTLSCSPISGHRSVSWYQQTPGQGLQFLFEYFSETQRNKGNFPGRFSGRQFSNSRSEMNVSTLELGDSALYLCASTKDGTGLSYEQYFGPGTRLTVT.

This sequence joins TRBV11-1 and TRBJ2-1; D not resolved. The length of the CDR3 is 15 residues. Germline assignment: CDR1 SGHAT and CDR2 FQDESV (reference sequence). Trimming pared 7 bases from V and 1 base from J, leaving 14 bases between. The CDR3 DNA reads TGTGCCAGCACCTCCAATCCCAAGTCCTACAATGAGCAGTTCTTC. It specifies CASTSNPKSYNEQFF.

The V gene is TRBV10-2, the J gene TRBJ1-2; 7 bases agree with TRBD1. This CDR3 has 15 amino acids. CDR1 WSHSY and CDR2 SAAADI come from the germline V gene. The J segment lost 4 bases and the V segment lost 6 bases, leaving 11 bases of the junction unmatched. The CDR3 protein is CASRARGGSGYGYTF. CDR3 in DNA: TGCGCCAGCAGGGCACGAGGGGGCTCAGGCTATGGCTACACCTTC.

The gene calls are TRBV13 and TRBJ1-5, with unresolved D. Germline lookup yields CDR1 PRHDT and CDR2 FYEKMQ (reference sequence). The CDR3 runs to 9 residues. The V end lost 4 bases, the J end lost 13 bases, and 5 bases lay between the germline ends. Written as DNA, the CDR3 is TGTGCCAGCAGCTGGCTACAGCATTTT. Translated, it gives CASSWLQHF.

The V call is TRBV7-8, the J call TRBJ2-1; weak D call: TRBD1 (6 bases). Germline loops: CDR1 SGHVS, CDR2 FQNEAQ. The CDR3 is 15 amino acids. Trimming stripped 1 base from V and 0 bases from J, with 7 bases between. The CDR3 region is CASSLDRASYNEQFF. DNA of the CDR3: TGTGCCAGCAGCTTAGACAGGGCCTCCTACAATGAGCAGTTCTTC.

This sequence joins TRBV20-1 and TRBJ2-3; D ambiguous. The CDR3 has 15 residues. Between the trimmed V and J ends, which lost 0 bases and 3 bases, there was a span of 13 bases. Per the germline V gene, CDR1 is DFQATT and CDR2 is SNEGSKA (reference sequence). CDR3 nucleotides: TGCAGTGCTAGAGATCTGAAGGGATTGACAGATACGCAGTATTTT. Amino acid sequence: CSARDLKGLTDTQYF.

This clonotype was seen just once. The rearrangement links TRBV10-3 to TRBJ2-1; 7 bases fit TRBD1. J gave up 8 bases and V 8 bases, and 9 bases lay outside the gene matches. Per germline, CDR1 ENHRY and CDR2 SYGVKD. The CDR3 extends over 13 amino acids. In DNA, the CDR3 is TGTGCCATCCGGACAGGTACGACGGATGAGCAGTTCTTC. As protein: CAIRTGTTDEQFF.

This sequence joins TRBV12-3 or TRBV12-4 and TRBJ1-1; no firm D call. V was cut by 6 bases and J by 0 bases, with 11 bases left in between. The CDR3 is 14 residues long. The chain's CDR3 is CASSRVRLNTEAFF. As DNA, the CDR3 is TGTGCCAGCAGCCGGGTGAGACTGAACACTGAAGCTTTCTTT.

The chain has TRBV5-1 and TRBJ2-2; no clear D. The CDR3 covers 15 residues. Germline V gene sequence: CDR1 SGHRS, CDR2 YFSETQ. V was shortened by 1 base and J by 0 bases, with 7 bases between the two germline ends. In DNA form, the CDR3 reads TGCGCCAGCAGCTTGTCCATAGCGAACACCGGGGAGCTGTTTTTT. Its translation is CASSLSIANTGELFF.

V and J are TRBV19 and TRBJ2-7; D is ambiguous. CDR3 length equals 13 residues. Germline CDR1 reads LNHDA; CDR2 reads SQIVND (reference sequence). V was trimmed by 1 base and J by 4 bases, leaving 8 bases between them. The CDR3 loop reads CASSIGLEYEQYF. The CDR3 DNA sequence: TGTGCCAGTAGTATAGGACTCGAGTACGAGCAGTACTTC.

J is TRBJ2-3 and V is TRBV9, with 9 bases fitting TRBD2. Germline V gene data show CDR1 as SGDLS and CDR2 as YYNGEE. This CDR3 has 15 residues. The V and J ends lost 2 bases and 4 bases, in that order; junction bases with no gene match: 5. The CDR3 bases are TGTGCCAGCAGCGTTAGCGGGAGAGGGGCAGATACGCAGTATTTT. Translated, it gives CASSVSGRGADTQYF.

The chain couples TRBV7-6 to TRBJ2-3, with 8 bases lining up with TRBD2. The CDR3 runs to 15 residues. The V gene's germline CDR1 is SGHVS and CDR2 FNYEAQ. The ends lost 3 bases at V and 1 base at J; junction bases unmatched: 3. The CDR3 here is CASSFSGLGTDTQYF. The CDR3 bases are TGTGCCAGCAGCTTCTCGGGACTAGGCACAGATACGCAGTATTTT.

On this clonotype itself: Just one base apart from a much larger clone, this may be a read error. The genes are TRBV28 and TRBJ2-1, with D perhaps matching TRBD2 (5 bases). There are 13 residues in the CDR3. Germline CDR1 and CDR2: MDHEN and SYDVKM. For the CDR3, the DNA is TGTGCCAGCAGTCCCGGGGTTTACAATGAGCAGTCCTTC. This sequence encodes CASSPGVYNEQSF.